Many counts were recorded for the clone carrying this T cell receptor (beta chain). The antigen is unknown. With the library built for alpha chains, this beta chain is off target and its frequency is not meaningful. Time point: sample taken at primary tumor resection. The data belong to a study of spatial heterogeneity in lung cancer. Regarding the study as a whole: Tumoral mutation counts were tracked by counts of expanded intratumoral alpha and beta TCRs. Sequencing reached an estimated coverage of tumor T cells that was only around 7% for alpha chains and around 13% for beta chains.

On each TCR cDNA molecule, a unique molecular identifier was present. From the 5' RACE reads, TCRdb called clonotypes with MiXCR, one entry per CDR3 protein. This sample has 9,000 to 13,000 distinct CDR3 sequences; roughly an eighth occur once, and the top ten carry roughly a tenth. The receptor's source is a male donor with early-stage non-small cell lung cancer. This specimen was lung tumor tissue, taken at surgery.

In DNA, the CDR3 is TGCGCCAGCAGTCCGCTAGTTGGAGAGCCAGATACGCAGTATTTT. Amino acid sequence: CASSPLVGEPDTQYF. V gene TRBV23-1 combines with J gene TRBJ2-3; D is ambiguous. TRBV23-1 is noted as an ORF with a role that remains uncertain. CDR3 length: 15 residues. V was cut by 4 bases and J by 4 bases, with 15 bases left in between.